The present T cell receptor (beta chain) was sequenced within a study of cytomegalovirus exposure and HLA in healthy donors. Study-wide results and limits: When the data were analyzed later, several of the most significant clusters appeared to be linked to common viral pathogens. Immune exposure information comprised only CMV serostatus. TCR beta V segments were, for the most part, productive about 87% or about 30% of the time in an earlier analysis.

Turning to this clone: Its cognate antigen is unknown.

The PCR contained 60 Vbeta and 13 Jbeta primers. Sequencing used immunoSEQ multiplex PCR; TCRdb keeps in-frame clones, though not all of them. The table lists 100,000 or so clones, around 76% of them singletons, with just under 4% in the top ten. Trimming shortened V by 6 bases and J by 0 bases, and 15 bases separated the two germline ends. Germline assignment: CDR1 SGHAT and CDR2 FQNNGV. The CDR3 is 17 amino acids. The clonotype comes from a woman aged 45-65 years in good health and CMV-seropositive. This chain connects TRBV11-2 to TRBJ2-6; D call uncertain. Sequenced input: PBMCs. This chain's CDR3 is CASSSLRSPSGANVLTF. The CDR3 bases are TGTGCCAGCAGTTCATTACGGAGTCCCTCTGGGGCCAACGTCCTGACTTTC.